One sample yielded the 16 T cell receptor beta chains listed below, sequenced in a study of blood T cell repertoires in COVID-19. TCRdb's copy holds only in-frame clones and misses some; the assay was immunoSEQ multiplex PCR. This sample has 70,000 to 100,000 clones, with nearly 90% found just once. The material sequenced was peripheral blood. These receptors all stem from an elderly woman with active or convalescent COVID-19.

This chain joins TRBV11-2 and TRBJ2-7; TRBD1 might be the D (5 bases). V shed 5 bases and J shed 7 bases, with 21 bases lying between them. Germline V gene data show CDR1 as SGHAT and CDR2 as FQNNGV. This CDR3 spans 15 amino acids. CDR3 region: CASSLLLGRLWEQYF. The CDR3, as DNA: TGTGCCAGCAGCCTATTGTTGGGGCGGTTGTGGGAGCAGTACTTC.

The chain is built from TRBV29-1 and TRBJ2-5; D may be TRBD1 (5 bases). The CDR3 runs 11 residues. CDR1 SQVTM and CDR2 ANQGSEA come from the germline V gene. Trimming took 7 bases from V and 5 from J, leaving 11 bases between them. The chain's CDR3 is CSARVVETQYF. DNA for the CDR3: TGCAGCGCCAGGGTCGTCGAGACCCAGTACTTC.

The chain recombines TRBV4-3 with TRBJ2-7; TRBD2 matches 9 bases. The CDR3 runs to 15 residues. The germline V gene encodes CDR1 LGHNA and CDR2 YSLEER. J lost 3 bases, V lost 1 base, and 4 bases had no gene match. In nucleotides, the CDR3 is TGCGCCAGCAGCCAAGGGGATAGCGGGGGCTACGAGCAGTACTTC. Protein product: CASSQGDSGGYEQYF.

This rearrangement joins TRBV6-2 or TRBV6-3 to TRBJ2-1; the match to TRBD2 covers 12 bases. Germline V gene lookup returns CDR1 MNHEY and CDR2 SVGEGT. The V segment lost 5 bases and the J segment 7 bases; nucleotides outside the gene matches: 6. The CDR3 runs 15 residues. CDR3 in amino acids: CASSLAGGVGNEQFF. In DNA form, the CDR3 reads TGTGCCAGCAGTCTAGCGGGAGGGGTGGGAAATGAGCAGTTCTTC.

V is TRBV7-8 and J is TRBJ1-1; TRBD1 might be the D (5 bases). Germline lookup yields CDR1 SGHVS and CDR2 FQNEAQ. There are 13 residues in the CDR3. Trimming removed 0 bases at V and 9 bases at J, with 11 bases between. The CDR3 loop reads CASSLAGDLKAFF. CDR3 in DNA: TGTGCCAGCAGCTTAGCAGGGGATTTGAAAGCTTTCTTT.

The V and J genes are TRBV19 and TRBJ1-1, with 8 bases matching TRBD1. The ends lost 10 bases at V and 6 bases at J; junction bases unmatched: 13. Germline V CDR1 and CDR2: LNHDA, SQIVND (reference sequence). The CDR3 consists of 14 residues. This CDR3 is CATTGQAVIPEAFF. DNA of the CDR3: TGTGCCACCACGGGACAGGCCGTCATCCCTGAAGCTTTCTTT.

The rearrangement joins TRBV2 to TRBJ2-1; tentative D call: TRBD2 (6 bases). V gave up 4 bases and J gave up 5 bases, with 15 bases separating them. CDR3 size: 15 residues. The germline CDR1 and CDR2 sequences are SNHLY and FYNNEI. CDR3 coding DNA: TGTGCCAGCAGTGTGAACGGTCTAGCGAACAATGAGCAGTTCTTC. It specifies CASSVNGLANNEQFF.

This sequence joins TRBV30 and TRBJ2-3, with TRBD1 matching 8 bases. From germline, CDR1 is GTSNPN and CDR2 SVGIG (reference sequence). The trim removed 3 bases at V and 3 bases at J, leaving 11 bases unmatched. This CDR3 has 16 residues. The CDR3 sequence is CAWRGEDRGRTDTQYF. The CDR3 bases are TGTGCCTGGAGGGGGGAAGACAGGGGCCGTACAGATACGCAGTATTTT.

The V and J genes are TRBV11-2 and TRBJ2-3, with TRBD2 as a possible D gene (5 bases). V was cut by 4 bases and J by 7 bases, with 24 bases left in between. Looked up from germline, CDR1 is SGHAT and CDR2 is FQNNGV. This CDR3 spans 17 amino acids. Here the CDR3 reads CASSSRGSGVPLNTQYF. The CDR3 DNA follows: TGTGCCAGCAGCTCTAGAGGGTCAGGTGTGCCACTGAATACGCAGTATTTT.

The chain links TRBV11-2 to TRBJ2-5; no firm D call. Trimming removed 5 bases at V and 5 bases at J, with 9 bases between. The CDR3 is made up of 12 amino acids. CDR1 and CDR2 from the germline V gene are SGHAT and FQNNGV. DNA of the CDR3: TGTGCCAGCAGCCGCCCGGGTGAGACCCAGTACTTC. It is translated as CASSRPGETQYF.

The chain combines TRBV28 with TRBJ2-7; D might be TRBD2 (6 bases). CDR3 length: 11 residues. CDR1 MDHEN and CDR2 SYDVKM come from the germline V gene. V was cut by 7 bases and J by 4 bases, with 8 bases left in between. DNA of the CDR3: TGTGCCAGCACGGGGGTTTACGAGCAGTACTTC. Amino acids: CASTGVYEQYF.

This clone was observed a handful of times. The rearrangement uses TRBV2 and TRBJ2-1; TRBD2 matches at 7 bases. The CDR3 consists of 16 residues. J lost 0 bases, V lost 2 bases, and 4 bases had no gene match. From germline, CDR1 is SNHLY and CDR2 FYNNEI. CDR3 sequence reads: CASSEFGGSSYNEQFF. In nucleotides, the CDR3 is TGTGCCAGCAGTGAATTCGGCGGGAGCTCCTACAATGAGCAGTTCTTC.

V usage is TRBV28 and J usage is TRBJ1-3; no reliable D call. V lost 6 bases and J 0 bases, leaving 12 bases between the germline ends. This CDR3 comprises 15 residues. Looked up from germline, CDR1 is MDHEN and CDR2 is SYDVKM. CDR3 loop: CASSLGLISGNTIYF. CDR3 in DNA: TGTGCCAGCAGCCTCGGACTGATCTCTGGAAACACCATATATTTT.

The chain employs TRBV6-2 or TRBV6-3 and TRBJ2-1; D may be TRBD2 (6 bases). CDR3 length: 16 residues. Germline values: CDR1 MNHEY, CDR2 SVGEGT. V dropped 0 bases and J dropped 2 bases, with 11 bases sitting between them. CDR3 sequence: CASSYSWRDPYNEQFF. The CDR3 DNA follows: TGTGCCAGCAGTTACTCCTGGCGGGATCCCTACAATGAGCAGTTCTTC.

This clone showed up just a few times. This sequence joins TRBV19 and TRBJ1-6, with D unresolved. CDR1 and CDR2 (germline): LNHDA, SQIVND (reference sequence). The CDR3 is made up of 14 amino acids. V shed 5 bases and J shed 7 bases, with 12 bases lying between them. This CDR3 is CASSFGRENSPLHF. As DNA, the CDR3 is TGTGCCAGTAGTTTCGGACGGGAGAATTCACCCCTCCACTTT.

The chain has TRBV5-6 and TRBJ2-1; 12 nucleotides align to TRBD2. In germline, CDR1 is SGHDT, CDR2 YYEEEE. With V trimmed by 0 bases and J by 9 bases, 4 bases remained unmatched. The length of the CDR3 is 15 residues. CDR3 nucleotides: TGTGCCAGCAGCTTGGGACTAGCGGGAGTCGGTGAGCAGTTCTTC. It translates to CASSLGLAGVGEQFF.